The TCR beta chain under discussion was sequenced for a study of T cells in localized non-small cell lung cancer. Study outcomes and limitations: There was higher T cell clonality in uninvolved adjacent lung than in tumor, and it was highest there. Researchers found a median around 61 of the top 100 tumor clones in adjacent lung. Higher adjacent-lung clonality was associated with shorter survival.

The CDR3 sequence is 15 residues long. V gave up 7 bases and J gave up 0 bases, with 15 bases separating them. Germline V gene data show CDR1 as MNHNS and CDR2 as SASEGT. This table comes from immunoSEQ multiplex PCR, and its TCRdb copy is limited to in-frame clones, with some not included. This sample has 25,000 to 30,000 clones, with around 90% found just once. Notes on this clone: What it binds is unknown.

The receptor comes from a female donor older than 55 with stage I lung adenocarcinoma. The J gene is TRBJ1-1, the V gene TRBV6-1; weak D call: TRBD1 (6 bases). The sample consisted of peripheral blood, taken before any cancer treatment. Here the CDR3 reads CASKFPGALNTEAFF. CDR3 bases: TGTGCCAGCAAATTTCCGGGGGCCTTGAACACTGAAGCTTTCTTT.